Sequencing of this T cell receptor (beta chain) was carried out in a study of glioma-infiltrating T cells after dendritic cell vaccination. Overall study results and limits: Higher TCR clonality did not directly relate to longer survival.

Libraries were prepared by immunoSEQ multiplex PCR; TCRdb keeps only in-frame clonotypes and omits some of them. The sample lists approximately 67,000 clones; 80% to 85% were seen once. The germline V gene encodes CDR1 SGHRS and CDR2 YFSETQ. The CDR3 totals 14 residues. With 0 bases removed from V and 6 bases from J, the gap between germline ends came to 12 bases. Patients had residual fresh-frozen tumor tissue and more than two years of survival data. None of the glioblastoma patients had an isocitrate dehydrogenase mutation. Concerning this clone: What it recognizes is unknown.

The chain carries TRBV5-1 and TRBJ1-2, with D uncertain. The sequences come from blood, collected before dendritic cell vaccination. The receptor was isolated from a human donor with glioblastoma. The CDR3 region has the DNA TGCGCCAGCAGCTTGGAGGCCCCGGGTGATGGCTACACCTTC. It codes for CASSLEAPGDGYTF.